These T cell receptor beta chains were read from a single sample in a study of cytomegalovirus exposure and HLA in healthy donors. Data came from immunoSEQ multiplex PCR; TCRdb stores just in-frame clones and leaves some out. This table holds under 200,000 clones, less than 90% found once. The material sequenced was PBMCs. These receptors were taken from a man under 40 in good health and CMV-seronegative. CDR3s include the opening cysteine and the closing phenylalanine or tryptophan. A D gene is named only where the DNA matches it firmly. Expanded clones are given a class, and other clones once, few, many or no size at all.

j_call v_call clone_size d_call cdr3_aa cdr3_nt
TRBJ2-7 TRBV7-9 once TRBD1 CASSLSGQGPHEQYF TGTGCCAGCAGCTTATCAGGACAGGGGCCCCACGAGCAGTACTTC
TRBJ2-7 TRBV7-9 few NA CASSLVQSYEQYF TGTGCCAGCAGCTTAGTACAGTCCTACGAGCAGTACTTC
TRBJ1-3 TRBV7-9 NA NA CSSSLTGNSGNTIYF TGTTCCAGCAGCTTAACAGGGAACTCTGGAAACACCATATATTTT
TRBJ1-3 TRBV5-4 NA NA CASSLQDRNGNTIYF TGTGCCAGCAGCTTGCAGGACAGAAACGGAAACACCATATATTTT
TRBJ2-7 TRBV19 few NA CASSPRQDASSYEQYF TGTGCCAGTAGTCCAAGACAGGATGCAAGCTCCTACGAGCAGTACTTC
TRBJ2-7 TRBV7-9 once TRBD1 CASSYRDRGNYEQYF TGTGCCAGCAGCTACCGGGACAGGGGGAACTACGAGCAGTACTTC
TRBJ2-7 TRBV28 NA TRBD1 CASSFQGAYEQYF TGTGCCAGCAGTTTCCAGGGGGCCTACGAGCAGTACTTC
TRBJ2-7 TRBV28 NA TRBD1 CASSLTGALYEQYF TGTGCCAGCAGTCTTACAGGGGCCCTCTACGAGCAGTACTTC
TRBJ2-6 TRBV2 NA NA CASSPGAAGANVLTF TGTGCCAGCAGTCCAGGGGCTGCTGGGGCCAACGTCCTGACTTTC
TRBJ2-2 TRBV2 NA NA CASSESGPGIGELFF TGTGCCAGCAGTGAATCCGGGCCGGGGATAGGGGAGCTGTTTTTT
TRBJ1-1 TRBV9 NA NA CASSVRDTGGAFF TGTGCCAGCAGCGTCCGGGACACGGGTGGAGCTTTCTTT
TRBJ1-2 TRBV6-5 NA NA CASSYRSDGYYGYTF TGTGCCAGCAGTTACAGGAGCGACGGATACTATGGCTACACCTTC
TRBJ2-7 TRBV4-2 NA TRBD2 CASSQERSSGVWGEQYF TGTGCCAGCAGCCAAGAGAGGAGTAGCGGGGTCTGGGGGGAGCAGTACTTC
TRBJ1-1 TRBV6-6 NA NA CASSYSPLISTEAFF TGTGCCAGCAGTTACTCCCCTCTCATTAGCACTGAAGCTTTCTTT
TRBJ2-1 TRBV19 NA TRBD2 CASSQTQLAGGPNEQFF TGTGCCAGTAGTCAAACACAACTAGCGGGAGGGCCCAATGAGCAGTTCTTC
TRBJ2-1 TRBV7-3 NA TRBD2 CASSLKSHSVAGVRNEQFF TGTGCCAGCAGCTTAAAGTCCCATTCGGTGGCGGGAGTTAGAAATGAGCAGTTCTTC
TRBJ2-7 TRBV11-1 NA NA CASSLGDIYEQYF TGTGCCAGCAGCCTGGGAGATATCTACGAGCAGTACTTC
TRBJ2-7 TRBV6-6 NA NA CASSQGRGGPYEQYF TGTGCCAGCAGCCAAGGACGGGGAGGACCTTACGAGCAGTACTTC
TRBJ1-2 TRBV5-5 NA TRBD1 CASSLADRGLPPYGYTF TGTGCCAGCAGCTTGGCTGACAGGGGGCTTCCCCCTTATGGCTACACCTTC
TRBJ1-1 TRBV27 NA TRBD1 CASSLLTGENTEAFF TGTGCCAGCAGTTTACTCACAGGGGAGAACACTGAAGCTTTCTTT
TRBJ1-1 TRBV7-9 NA NA CASSPLKGSGNTEAFF TGTGCCAGCAGCCCACTTAAAGGGAGTGGGAACACTGAAGCTTTCTTT
TRBJ2-1 TRBV4-3 NA TRBD2 CASSTSGNNEQFF TGCGCCAGCAGCACTAGCGGGAACAATGAGCAGTTCTTC
TRBJ1-4 TRBV11-2 NA NA CASRLVGRGNEKLFF TGTGCCAGTAGGCTGGTGGGCCGGGGTAATGAAAAACTGTTTTTT
TRBJ1-1 TRBV11-3 NA NA CASSLRQAEAFF TGTGCCAGCAGCCTACGACAGGCTGAAGCTTTCTTT
TRBJ1-2 TRBV6-5 NA NA CASSYGDDDRNYGYTF TGTGCCAGCAGTTATGGGGATGATGACAGGAACTATGGCTACACCTTC
TRBJ2-3 TRBV4-3 once NA CASSPGGGDTQYF TGCGCCAGCAGCCCGGGTGGAGGAGATACGCAGTATTTT
TRBJ1-2 TRBV30 NA TRBD1 CAWKFVTGVKDGYTF TGTGCCTGGAAATTTGTGACAGGGGTGAAAGATGGCTACACCTTC
TRBJ1-5 TRBV7-9 NA TRBD1 CASSASGTVIRPQHF TGTGCCAGCAGCGCCTCCGGGACAGTTATTCGGCCCCAGCATTTT
TRBJ2-7 TRBV18 once TRBD2 CASSPSTSGSSYEQYF TGTGCCAGCTCACCGTCGACTAGCGGGAGCTCCTACGAGCAGTACTTC
TRBJ1-2 TRBV29-1 few TRBD1 CSVDWQGANHGYTF TGCAGCGTTGATTGGCAGGGGGCGAATCATGGCTACACCTTC
TRBJ1-3 TRBV7-6 NA NA CASSLDWRGANGNTIYF TGTGCCAGCAGCTTAGATTGGCGGGGGGCAAATGGAAACACCATATATTTT
TRBJ1-5 TRBV11-2 once TRBD1 CASSPGQGNQPQHF TGTGCCAGCAGCCCGGGACAGGGGAATCAGCCCCAGCATTTT
TRBJ2-1 TRBV11-3 NA NA CASSLDVGQTYNEQFF TGTGCCAGCAGCTTAGATGTTGGACAGACTTACAATGAGCAGTTCTTC
TRBJ2-2 TRBV6-4 NA NA CASSDSQGYGELFF TGTGCCAGCAGTGACTCCCAGGGGTACGGGGAGCTGTTTTTT
TRBJ2-3 TRBV5-6 NA TRBD2 CASSPAHSGGQVDTQYF TGTGCCAGCAGCCCCGCCCATAGCGGGGGGCAAGTAGATACGCAGTATTTT
TRBJ2-1 TRBV6-5 NA TRBD1 CASMTGGISNEQFF TGTGCCAGTATGACAGGGGGAATTTCTAATGAGCAGTTCTTC
TRBJ2-2 TRBV5-1 NA TRBD2 CASSLVSGSAGELFF TGCGCCAGCAGCTTGGTTAGCGGGTCTGCCGGGGAGCTGTTTTTT
TRBJ2-2 TRBV27 once NA CASSPRSSGGELFF TGTGCCAGCAGTCCCCGATCTTCGGGCGGGGAGCTGTTTTTT
TRBJ2-7 TRBV4-3 NA TRBD2 CASSQEPSGSLLSDEQYF TGCGCCAGCAGCCAAGAACCTAGCGGGAGTCTGTTGTCCGACGAGCAGTACTTC
TRBJ1-3 TRBV21-1 NA NA CASSKVEDRTPGNTIYF TGTGCCAGCAGCAAAGTGGAGGACAGGACCCCTGGAAACACCATATATTTT
TRBJ2-7 TRBV19 NA NA CASSAWGGYEQYF TGTGCCAGTAGCGCCTGGGGAGGCTACGAGCAGTACTTC
TRBJ2-6 TRBV19 few TRBD1 CASKSLRDRGFKGANVLTF TGTGCCAGTAAGAGCCTCCGGGACAGGGGATTTAAGGGGGCCAACGTCCTGACTTTC